Below, 23 T cell receptor beta chains from the same sample are listed, as sequenced in a study of OX40 agonist ivuxolimab in advanced cancers. Assay used: immunoSEQ multiplex PCR; TCRdb lists only in-frame clones, some missing. The table has approximately 46,000 clones, roughly 80% seen once. The starting material was CD4+ or CD8+ T cells sorted from blood, obtained in a trial of the OX40 agonist ivuxolimab. The receptors here all came from an adult with an advanced solid tumor such as melanoma, head and neck, liver or kidney cancer.

This chain links TRBV6-6 with TRBJ1-2; 9 bases are shared with TRBD1. CDR1 and CDR2 (germline): MNHNY, SVGAGI (reference sequence). The J segment lost 6 bases and the V segment lost 6 bases, leaving 11 bases of the junction unmatched. This CDR3 region has 15 residues. This CDR3 reads CASSRNQDRGNGYTF. CDR3 sequence (DNA): TGTGCCAGCAGCCGAAATCAGGACAGGGGTAATGGCTACACCTTC.

A word on this clone: One end of the junction does not line up with germline, which may come from a read error. V usage is TRBV28 and J usage is TRBJ1-2, with 11 bases lining up with TRBD1. CDR3 length equals 15 residues. Germline assignment: CDR1 MDHEN and CDR2 SYDVKM. The CDR3 loop is CASSSPGQGVYGCTF. In DNA, the CDR3 is TGTGCCAGCAGTTCCCCGGGACAGGGGGTCTATGGCTGCACCTTC.

This clone was detected only a few times. V and J are TRBV7-8 and TRBJ2-1; D is ambiguous. The CDR3 length is 14 residues. The germline V gene encodes CDR1 SGHVS and CDR2 FQNEAQ. V lost 0 bases and J 9 bases, leaving 12 bases between the germline ends. The CDR3 sequence: CASSLALLYGEQFF. The CDR3 DNA is TGTGCCAGCAGCTTAGCTCTCCTATACGGTGAGCAGTTCTTC.

The genes are TRBV11-1 and TRBJ1-1, with unresolved D. V lost 4 bases, J lost 4 bases, and 13 bases lay in between. Germline CDR1 and CDR2: SGHAT and FQDESV (reference sequence). This CDR3 region has 14 residues. CDR3 in DNA: TGTGCCAGCAGCTCCAGCAGCGGGCGCACTGAAGCTTTCTTT. This codes for CASSSSSGRTEAFF.

The V gene is TRBV14, the J gene TRBJ2-1, with D uncertain. Germline values: CDR1 SGHDN, CDR2 FVKESK. The length of the CDR3 is 17 residues. V lost 0 bases and J 0 bases, leaving 12 bases between the germline ends. In DNA, the CDR3 is TGTGCCAGCAGCCAAGATGTGGGTTTGAGCTCCTACAATGAGCAGTTCTTC. Protein: CASSQDVGLSSYNEQFF.

This clone was seen more than once but under ten times. The chain carries TRBV7-8 and TRBJ2-1; TRBD2 aligns across 15 bases. The CDR3 runs to 15 residues. The trim removed 6 bases at V and 8 bases at J, leaving 5 bases unmatched. Germline V gene sequence: CDR1 SGHVS, CDR2 FQNEAQ. CDR3 sequence: CASSRGLAGGDEQFF. The CDR3 region has the DNA TGTGCCAGCAGTCGGGGACTAGCGGGAGGAGATGAGCAGTTCTTC.

In DNA form, the CDR3 reads TGCGCCAGCAGCTTGGGAGGGTTTGAAGCTTTCTTT. The encoded protein is CASSLGGFEAFF. The chain is built from TRBV5-1 and TRBJ1-1; D uncertain. Trimming cost V 0 bases and J 7 bases, with 7 bases left between them. This CDR3 comprises 12 residues. Germline values: CDR1 SGHRS, CDR2 YFSETQ.

This sequence joins TRBV28 and TRBJ1-2; no clear D gene. Germline values: CDR1 MDHEN, CDR2 SYDVKM. V was pared by 6 bases and J by 7 bases, with 9 bases between. The CDR3 is 11 amino acids. The CDR3 nucleotides read TGTGCCAGCAGCTCCCTTTCTGGCTACACCTTC. Translating it yields CASSSLSGYTF.

The rearrangement uses TRBV27 and TRBJ2-1, with 11 bases matching TRBD2. With 2 bases clipped from V and 0 bases from J, the junction kept 3 bases outside the gene matches. This CDR3 contains 17 residues. CDR1 MNHEY and CDR2 SMNVEV come from the germline V gene (reference sequence). The CDR3 here is CASSLRLAGSSYNEQFF. The CDR3 region has the DNA TGTGCCAGCAGTTTACGACTAGCGGGGAGCTCCTACAATGAGCAGTTCTTC.

This sequence joins TRBV9 and TRBJ2-2; 8 bases match TRBD2. The J segment lost 3 bases and the V segment lost 3 bases, leaving 10 bases of the junction unmatched. The CDR3 spans 17 residues. The germline V gene encodes CDR1 SGDLS and CDR2 YYNGEE. CDR3 sequence: CASSGPPGLVYTGELFF. CDR3 DNA sequence: TGTGCCAGCAGCGGACCCCCGGGACTAGTGTACACCGGGGAGCTGTTTTTT.

The chain has TRBV6-6 and TRBJ2-2; TRBD1 matches 7 bases. J was trimmed by 4 bases and V by 6 bases; bases with no gene match: 5. Germline V gene lookup returns CDR1 MNHNY and CDR2 SVGAGI (reference sequence). This CDR3 is 14 amino acids long. The CDR3 spells CASRQQGSTGELFF. DNA of the CDR3: TGTGCCAGCAGGCAACAGGGGTCCACCGGGGAGCTGTTTTTT.

This clone was seen once. The V call is TRBV20-1, the J call TRBJ1-2; no clear D gene. Trimming took off 2 bases at V and 8 bases at J, with 9 bases between the two ends. CDR1 is DFQATT and CDR2 is SNEGSKA in the germline V gene (reference sequence). The CDR3 is 11 residues long. The CDR3 protein is CSARKDYGYTF. The DNA of the CDR3 is TGCAGTGCTAGAAAGGATTACGGCTACACCTTC.

The chain combines TRBV28 with TRBJ1-5, with 8 nucleotides matching TRBD1. The CDR3 is 15 amino acids. In germline, CDR1 is MDHEN, CDR2 SYDVKM. J gave up 7 bases and V 2 bases, and 7 bases lay outside the gene matches. The CDR3 coding sequence is TGTGCCAGCAGTTTAATTCCAGGGGGCCAGCAGCCCCAGCATTTT. Translation: CASSLIPGGQQPQHF.

The chain couples TRBV5-1 to TRBJ2-3, with D perhaps TRBD2 (5 bases). Germline V lookup: CDR1 SGHRS, CDR2 YFSETQ. Trimming cost V 0 bases and J 4 bases, with 6 bases left between them. The length of the CDR3 is 13 residues. The CDR3 protein is CASSLAGSDTQYF. The CDR3 bases are TGCGCCAGCAGCTTGGCGGGGTCAGATACGCAGTATTTT.

This clone was counted only a few times. The genes are TRBV2 and TRBJ2-5; D call uncertain. The CDR3 is made up of 11 amino acids. Germline V gene data show CDR1 as SNHLY and CDR2 as FYNNEI. Trimming took off 8 bases at V and 5 bases at J, with 9 bases between the two ends. CDR3 loop: CASSAWETQYF. The CDR3 DNA reads as TGTGCCAGCTCAGCATGGGAGACCCAGTACTTC.

This chain connects TRBV19 to TRBJ2-7; 7 bases line up with TRBD2. In germline, CDR1 is LNHDA, CDR2 SQIVND (reference sequence). There are 15 residues in the CDR3. Trimming cost V 2 bases and J 7 bases; bases outside gene matches: 11. The CDR3 DNA is TGTGCCAGTAGTATACTGACTAGCCCCGTGAGGGAGCAGTACTTC. Translation gives CASSILTSPVREQYF.

This clone is categorized as medium-sized. The identical CDR3 is also encoded by other nucleotide sequences in the sample. The chain couples TRBV6-1 to TRBJ1-2; D remains ambiguous. The V gene lost 4 bases and the J gene lost 4 bases, with 7 bases spanning the gap. Germline loops: CDR1 MNHNS, CDR2 SASEGT. The CDR3 spans 12 residues. The DNA of the CDR3 is TGTGCCAGCAGTGGGTCCAGCTATGGCTACACCTTC. Translation: CASSGSSYGYTF.

This chain uses TRBV6-1 with TRBJ1-1; no reliable D call. Germline values: CDR1 MNHNS, CDR2 SASEGT. This CDR3 has 14 residues. The V end was cut by 8 bases, the J end by 0 bases, with 13 bases between. The CDR3 spells CASGVTHLNTEAFF. The CDR3 DNA sequence: TGTGCCAGCGGGGTAACACATTTGAACACTGAAGCTTTCTTT.

This rearrangement joins TRBV6-5 to TRBJ2-5; 8 bases match TRBD1. V lost 10 bases and J lost 5; bases outside the gene matches: 6. Germline V lookup: CDR1 MNHEY, CDR2 SVGAGI. The CDR3 is made up of 12 amino acids. The CDR3 region is CATSRDRETQYF. The CDR3 DNA is TGTGCCACCTCCCGGGACAGGGAGACCCAGTACTTC.

This chain links TRBV2 with TRBJ1-1; TRBD1 matches 9 bases. Per the germline V gene, CDR1 is SNHLY and CDR2 is FYNNEI. V gave up 7 bases and J gave up 4 bases; unmatched junction bases: 7. The CDR3 has 14 amino acids. The CDR3 DNA sequence: TGTGCCAGCATGCCCGGGACAGGGCCCACTGAAGCTTTCTTT. It specifies CASMPGTGPTEAFF.

This chain joins TRBV2 and TRBJ2-3; unclear D gene. The length of the CDR3 is 15 residues. Germline CDR1 SNHLY, CDR2 FYNNEI. V lost 7 bases to trimming and J lost 0 bases, with 14 bases between them. DNA for the CDR3: TGTGCCAGCACGAGGAGTATGTCTAGCACAGATACGCAGTATTTT. Translation: CASTRSMSSTDTQYF.

The V and J genes are TRBV5-1 and TRBJ2-5; TRBD1 matches 10 bases. Germline lookup yields CDR1 SGHRS and CDR2 YFSETQ. J lost 5 bases, V lost 5 bases, and 9 bases had no gene match. The CDR3 length is 15 residues. The CDR3 here is CASSATGTGVETQYF. DNA of the CDR3: TGCGCCAGCAGTGCGACCGGGACAGGGGTGGAGACCCAGTACTTC.

In the case of this clone: An end of the junction does not agree with germline; a read error may underlie this. This chain connects TRBV5-1 to TRBJ2-4; the match to TRBD2 covers 7 bases. This CDR3 is 15 amino acids long. CDR1 SGHRS and CDR2 YFSETQ come from the germline V gene. The CDR3 nucleotides read TGTGCCAGCAGCAGGGAGGGACTAGCCAAAAACATTCAGTACTTC. It is translated as CASSREGLAKNIQYF.